These T cell receptor beta chains were read from a single sample in a study of cytomegalovirus exposure and HLA in healthy donors. Here immunoSEQ multiplex PCR was the method, and the copy in TCRdb shows in-frame clones only, minus some. Among fewer than 200,000 clones listed, approximately 76% were seen once. The sequenced sample consisted of PBMCs. These receptors were collected from a female donor in good health and CMV-seronegative. Each CDR3 is given with its conserved first and last residue. The D gene is left open where the match is weak. Only some rows state a clone size, as once, few, many or a class for expanded clones.

len: 15
abundance: once
d_gene: TRBD1
j_gene: TRBJ2-7
v_gene: TRBV18
CDR3aa: CASSLGTGPPYEQYF
CDR3nt: TGTGCCAGCTCACTCGGGACAGGGCCCCCCTACGAGCAGTACTTC

len: 17
abundance: -
d_gene: -
j_gene: TRBJ2-6
v_gene: TRBV12-1
CDR3aa: CASSFRDSNSGANVLTF
CDR3nt: TGTGCCAGCAGCTTTAGGGACAGCAACTCTGGGGCCAACGTCCTGACTTTC

len: 12
abundance: -
d_gene: -
j_gene: TRBJ1-5
v_gene: TRBV6-1
CDR3aa: CASRETDQPQHF
CDR3nt: TGTGCCAGCAGGGAAACAGATCAGCCCCAGCATTTT

len: 13
abundance: -
d_gene: -
j_gene: TRBJ1-2
v_gene: TRBV7-9
CDR3aa: CASSSQGHYGYTF
CDR3nt: TGTGCCAGCAGCTCGCAGGGGCACTATGGCTACACCTTC

len: 17
abundance: -
d_gene: TRBD1
j_gene: TRBJ2-2
v_gene: TRBV4-2
CDR3aa: CASSQGQGQGMAGELFF
CDR3nt: TGTGCCAGCAGCCAAGGCCAAGGACAGGGGATGGCTGGGGAGCTGTTTTTT

len: 15
abundance: -
d_gene: -
j_gene: TRBJ2-7
v_gene: TRBV2
CDR3aa: CASSEEGNRAYEQYF
CDR3nt: TGTGCCAGCAGTGAAGAGGGAAACAGGGCGTACGAGCAGTACTTC

len: 15
abundance: -
d_gene: -
j_gene: TRBJ1-4
v_gene: TRBV2
CDR3aa: CASSSYGISNEKLFF
CDR3nt: TGTGCCAGCAGTTCATACGGGATCAGTAATGAAAAACTGTTTTTT

len: 14
abundance: -
d_gene: -
j_gene: TRBJ1-6
v_gene: TRBV9
CDR3aa: CASSPEGLNSPLHF
CDR3nt: TGTGCCAGCAGCCCTGAGGGCCTTAATTCACCCCTCCACTTT

len: 14
abundance: many
d_gene: -
j_gene: TRBJ1-4
v_gene: TRBV4-1
CDR3aa: CASSPGTQEGKLFF
CDR3nt: TGCGCCAGCAGCCCCGGGACTCAAGAGGGAAAACTGTTTTTT

len: 14
abundance: -
d_gene: -
j_gene: TRBJ2-1
v_gene: TRBV28
CDR3aa: CASRAVSSYNEQFF
CDR3nt: TGTGCCAGCAGAGCGGTGAGCTCCTACAATGAGCAGTTCTTC

len: 14
abundance: once
d_gene: -
j_gene: TRBJ2-3
v_gene: TRBV2
CDR3aa: CASSAGTWTDTQYF
CDR3nt: TGTGCCAGCAGTGCCGGGACTTGGACAGATACGCAGTATTTT

len: 14
abundance: few
d_gene: TRBD1
j_gene: TRBJ2-7
v_gene: TRBV6-1
CDR3aa: CASSVGTGAYEQYF
CDR3nt: TGTGCCAGCAGTGTTGGGACAGGAGCCTACGAGCAGTACTTC

len: 14
abundance: few
d_gene: -
j_gene: TRBJ2-5
v_gene: TRBV2
CDR3aa: CASRTQGLQETQYF
CDR3nt: TGTGCCAGCAGGACCCAGGGGCTCCAAGAGACCCAGTACTTC